This TCR beta chain came from a study of blood T cell repertoires in COVID-19. The wider study: Researchers got acute and convalescent COVID-19 samples from the United States, Italy and Spain. PBMCs, B-cell-depleted T cells, or T cells provided the cDNA or gDNA that made up the material.

Sequenced by immunoSEQ multiplex PCR; TCRdb stores in-frame clones only, minus some. In the table there are under 200,000 clones, 65% to 85% of which are singletons. This clone was counted a few times. The CDR3 covers 13 residues. V lost 3 bases to trimming and J lost 0 bases, with 2 bases between them. V gene TRBV12-3 or TRBV12-4 combines with J gene TRBJ2-2; D uncertain. The sequencing input was peripheral blood. The TCR originated in a woman aged 60-70 years with acute or convalescent COVID-19. This CDR3 reads CASSFTNTGELFF. The CDR3 nucleotides read TGTGCCAGCAGTTTTACGAACACCGGGGAGCTGTTTTTT.